These T cell receptor beta chains were read from a single sample in a study of T cells after yellow fever vaccination. TCRdb analysed the 5' RACE reads with MiXCR anew, one entry per CDR3 protein. The sample has some 320,000 distinct CDR3 sequences; roughly 8.7% are singletons. Sequencing used PBMCs, obtained on the day of the first yellow fever vaccination. Source of these receptors: a man aged 18 to 29 who received the YFV17D yellow fever vaccine. CDR3s include the opening cysteine and the closing phenylalanine or tryptophan. D genes are given only for firm matches. Where a row states a size, it is once, few, many or the class of an expanded clone; other rows omit it.

TRBJ2-5,TRBV10-3,.,.,TGTGCCAGCGGTTGGGCCCAAGAGACCCAGTACTTC,CASGWAQETQYF
TRBJ1-5,TRBV20-1,.,few,TGCAGTGCGCCGACAGGCAATCAGCCCCAGCATTTT,CSAPTGNQPQHF
TRBJ2-1,TRBV7-8,TRBD2,few,TGTGCCAGCAGAAGCGGGGGCCCGACCTACAATGAGCAGTTCTTC,CASRSGGPTYNEQFF
TRBJ2-5,TRBV6-1,TRBD2,many,TGTGCCAGCCTGGGACTAGCGGAAGAGACCCAGTACTTC,CASLGLAEETQYF
TRBJ1-6,TRBV20-1,TRBD1,many,TGCAGTGCTAGAGACGCCGGGACAGGGTTTTCACCCCTCCACTTT,CSARDAGTGFSPLHF
TRBJ2-1,TRBV2,.,many,TGTGCCAGCAGGACAGGTACCTACAATGAGCAGTTCTTC,CASRTGTYNEQFF
TRBJ1-3,TRBV7-8,.,.,TGTGCCAGCAGCTCCGGGGCAGGAGACACCATATATTTT,CASSSGAGDTIYF
TRBJ2-5,TRBV25-1,TRBD2,many,TGTGCCAGCAGTGAAGCGGGGGGAAAAGAGACCCAGTACTTC,CASSEAGGKETQYF
TRBJ1-1,TRBV5-4,TRBD1,.,TGTGCCAGCAGCTTGGGAGGGGGCAGGAACACTGAAGCTTTCTTT,CASSLGGGRNTEAFF
TRBJ1-3,TRBV7-9,.,.,TGTGCCAGCAGCTTACGAGGGAATGTGATAGGAAACACCATATATTTT,CASSLRGNVIGNTIYF
TRBJ1-1,TRBV12-3/TRBV12-4,.,few,TGTGCCAGCAGTTTATGGGGGAACACTGAAGCTTTCTTT,CASSLWGNTEAFF
TRBJ2-3,TRBV5-6,.,many,TGTGCCAGCAGCTTGCCAGGGGTGGCACAAGATACGCAGTATTTT,CASSLPGVAQDTQYF
TRBJ2-2,TRBV12-3/TRBV12-4,.,many,TGTGCCAGCAGTTTAGGTTACACCGGGGAGCTGTTTTTT,CASSLGYTGELFF
TRBJ1-1,TRBV6-1,TRBD1,.,TGTGCCAGCACCCGGACAGGTTTCGGGAACACTGAAGCTTTCTTT,CASTRTGFGNTEAFF
TRBJ1-1,TRBV6-5,.,.,TGTGCCAGCAGTTACTTTGGACCCCGGAACACTGAAGCTTTCTTT,CASSYFGPRNTEAFF
TRBJ1-1,TRBV19,.,.,TGTGCCAGTAGTCAATCTAGGAGGAACACTGAAGCTTTCTTT,CASSQSRRNTEAFF
TRBJ2-2,TRBV20-1,.,.,TGCAGTGCTAGGAAGGCGGGGGCAAACACCGGGGAGCTGTTTTTT,CSARKAGANTGELFF
TRBJ2-1,TRBV3-1,TRBD2,.,TGTGCCAGCAGCCAAGAAGTAAGAACTAGCGGGAATAATGAGCAGTTCTTC,CASSQEVRTSGNNEQFF
TRBJ1-2,TRBV20-1,.,few,TGCAGTGCTAGAGTAGGGGGTTATGGCTACACCTTC,CSARVGGYGYTF
TRBJ2-1,TRBV6-1,.,few,TGTGCCAGCAGTACCTGGAGGGATTCCTACAATGAGCAGTTCTTC,CASSTWRDSYNEQFF
TRBJ2-2,TRBV5-1,TRBD1,.,TGCGCCAGCCAGGGGGCCGGGGAGCTGTTTTTT,CASQGAGELFF
TRBJ1-5,TRBV4-1,.,.,TGCGCCAGCAGCCAAGTTACCCGCAATCAGCCCCAGCATTTT,CASSQVTRNQPQHF
TRBJ2-1,TRBV7-9,TRBD2,.,TGTGCCAGCAGCTTATGGCGGACTAGCAGAAACAATGAGCAGTTCTTC,CASSLWRTSRNNEQFF
TRBJ2-7,TRBV13,.,few,TGTGCCAGCAGCTTAGGCAGGGGCTACGAGCAGTACTTC,CASSLGRGYEQYF
TRBJ2-7,TRBV18,.,.,TGTGCCAGCTCACCTGATGTGGTCTACGAGCAGTACTTC,CASSPDVVYEQYF
TRBJ2-7,TRBV5-1,TRBD2,.,TGCGCCAGCAGCATGACTAGCGGAACCTACGAGCAGTACTTC,CASSMTSGTYEQYF
TRBJ2-5,TRBV29-1,.,few,TGCAGCGTGGATGGACGGTCCCAAGAGACCCAGTACTTC,CSVDGRSQETQYF
TRBJ2-2,TRBV4-1,.,.,TGCGCCAGCAGCCATTATGGGGGGTCTGTAAGCGACACCGGGGAGCTGTTTTTT,CASSHYGGSVSDTGELFF
TRBJ2-1,TRBV5-6,.,.,TGTGCCAGCAGCTTGGCCTGGACTGAAGAGCAGTTCTTC,CASSLAWTEEQFF
TRBJ2-1,TRBV4-2,TRBD2,.,TGTGCCAGCAGCTACCTGACTAGCGGGGGGGCAAATGAGCAGTTCTTC,CASSYLTSGGANEQFF
TRBJ2-3,TRBV5-1,TRBD1,many,TGCGCCAGCAGCTTGGAAGACAGGGTCGGGGATACGCAGTATTTT,CASSLEDRVGDTQYF
TRBJ1-2,TRBV27,TRBD1,.,TGTGCCAGCAGTACTTACCTTACCGGGACAGGGTCTTATCGCTACACCTTC,CASSTYLTGTGSYRYTF
TRBJ2-3,TRBV12-3/TRBV12-4,.,.,TGTGCCAGCAGTTTCCGGTTGGGGGGCACAGATACGCAGTATTTT,CASSFRLGGTDTQYF
TRBJ1-1,TRBV4-3,.,few,TGCGCCAGCAGCCAAGTTTCTGGTGTGAACACTGAAGCTTTCTTT,CASSQVSGVNTEAFF
TRBJ2-1,TRBV3-1,.,.,TGTGCCAGCGGAGGCCAGTCGGCTGAGCAGTTCTTC,CASGGQSAEQFF
TRBJ2-3,TRBV7-3,TRBD2,few,TGTGCCAGCAGCTCGTCTAGCGGGTTTGGAGATACGCAGTATTTT,CASSSSSGFGDTQYF
TRBJ1-2,TRBV7-2,.,.,TGTGCCAGCAGCTCGGTACAGGGTTTGGGTGGCTACACCTTC,CASSSVQGLGGYTF
TRBJ2-3,TRBV10-3,TRBD1,.,TGTGCCATCAGTGACGCCGGGACAGGGAGCACAGATACGCAGTATTTT,CAISDAGTGSTDTQYF
TRBJ2-7,TRBV4-1,.,.,TGCGCCAGCAGCCAAGCGCCTAGCAGGGACGAGCAGTACTTC,CASSQAPSRDEQYF
TRBJ2-3,TRBV5-1,TRBD1,many,TGCGCCAGCAGCAGATCCGGGACAGGGGTGACAGATACGCAGTATTTT,CASSRSGTGVTDTQYF
TRBJ1-1,TRBV5-1,.,.,TGCGCCAGCAGCTTGGAAGGGTCAGTAGGCATGAACACTGAAGCTTTCTTT,CASSLEGSVGMNTEAFF
TRBJ2-1,TRBV29-1,.,many,TGCAGCGCGGCACCAGAGCCGGGCAATGAGCAGTTCTTC,CSAAPEPGNEQFF
TRBJ1-2,TRBV4-3,.,many,TGCGCCAGCAGCCAAGAAGGAGGACGGGTGTTGGGGCATGGGGCCTATGGCTACACCTTC,CASSQEGGRVLGHGAYGYTF
TRBJ2-1,TRBV18,.,many,TGTGCCAGCTCATATGGACAGTATTCCTACAATGAGCAGTTCTTC,CASSYGQYSYNEQFF
TRBJ2-5,TRBV7-2,TRBD1,many,TGTGCCAGCGGGGGACAGTTTGGTGAGACCCAGTACTTC,CASGGQFGETQYF
TRBJ2-5,TRBV4-1,TRBD2,.,TGCGCCAGCAGCCAGGCAGCCGGGACTAGAGAGACCCAGTACTTC,CASSQAAGTRETQYF
TRBJ2-2,TRBV27,TRBD1,many,TGTGCCAGCAGTTCCGACAGGGCTAGCGGGGAGCTGTTTTTT,CASSSDRASGELFF
TRBJ2-1,TRBV14,TRBD2,few,TGTGCCAGCAGCGCGGGACTAGCGGGGGGGTCTCCTTTTAAGTCGTTCTTC,CASSAGLAGGSPFKSFF
TRBJ1-1,TRBV2,.,many,TGTGCCAGCAGTAAGGACAGCATGAACACTGAAGCTTTCTTT,CASSKDSMNTEAFF
TRBJ2-2,TRBV6-1,TRBD2,many,TGTGCCAGCAGCCTTCTGGGACTAGCCGCGGACCGGGAGCTGTTTTTT,CASSLLGLAADRELFF
TRBJ2-7,TRBV10-1,.,.,TGCGCCAGCAGCCTACTAAGCGGCGTTCAGGACGAGCAGTACTTC,CASSLLSGVQDEQYF
TRBJ1-1,TRBV24-1,.,many,TGTGCCATGTATACAAAGGTAGCTTTCTTT,CAMYTKVAFF
TRBJ1-2,TRBV3-1,.,few,TGTGCCAGCAGCCAAGTTGGGGGCTATGGCTACACCTTC,CASSQVGGYGYTF